These 6 T cell receptor beta chains share one sample of origin, sequenced in a study of blood T cell repertoires in COVID-19. The protocol was immunoSEQ multiplex PCR, while the TCRdb copy is restricted to in-frame clones and leaves out a portion. This table holds around 160,000 clones, 65% to 85% found once. The specimen sequenced was peripheral blood. All receptors come from an elderly woman with acute or convalescent COVID-19.

The gene calls are TRBV2 and TRBJ1-2; 11 nucleotides agree with TRBD1. Germline assignment: CDR1 SNHLY and CDR2 FYNNEI. The CDR3 totals 15 residues. V trimming: 4 bases; J trimming: 4 bases; junction bases outside the gene matches: 5. CDR3 protein: CASSGGQGAAYGYTF. Here the CDR3 DNA reads TGTGCCAGCAGTGGCGGACAGGGGGCGGCCTATGGCTACACCTTC.

The V and J genes are TRBV27 and TRBJ2-1, with TRBD1 matching over 11 bases. The CDR3 length is 15 residues. V lost 5 bases and J lost 6; bases outside the gene matches: 6. The germline CDR1 and CDR2 sequences are MNHEY and SMNVEV (reference sequence). The CDR3 DNA is TGTGCCAGCAGTATCGGACAGGGGGCGACCAATGAGCAGTTCTTC. Its protein product is CASSIGQGATNEQFF.

CDR3 DNA sequence: TGTGCCAGCAGAAGACAGCACTTAAACACTGAAGCTTTCTTT. It yields the protein CASRRQHLNTEAFF. The chain joins TRBV5-8 to TRBJ1-1, with TRBD1 as a possible D gene (5 bases). V was shortened by 5 bases and J by 2 bases, with 13 bases between the two germline ends. The CDR3 consists of 14 residues. Germline V gene data show CDR1 as SGHTS and CDR2 as YDEGEE.

The CDR3: CASRQGTGGNEYF. The CDR3 nucleotides read TGTGCCAGCAGACAAGGGACAGGGGGAAATGAGTACTTC. The chain couples TRBV28 to TRBJ2-7, with 11 bases matching TRBD1. V was clipped by 6 bases and J by 11 bases; unmatched bases: 9. The CDR3 contains 13 residues. Germline V lookup: CDR1 MDHEN, CDR2 SYDVKM.

This chain joins TRBV5-6 and TRBJ2-7, with 10 bases aligning to TRBD2. The germline V gene has CDR1 SGHDT and CDR2 YYEEEE. The CDR3 contains 16 residues. The trim removed 1 base at V and 5 bases at J, leaving 9 bases unmatched. CDR3 loop: CASSLYSGGAGDEQYF. DNA of the CDR3: TGTGCCAGCAGCTTGTACAGCGGGGGGGCCGGGGACGAGCAGTACTTC. Variable domain in full (rest from reference TRBV5-6 and TRBJ2-7): DAGVTQSPTHLIKTRGQQVTLRCSPKSGHDTVSWYQQALGQGPQFIFQYYEEEERQRGNFPDRFSGHQFPNYSSELNVNALLLGDSALYLCASSLYSGGAGDEQYFGPGTRLTVT.

V is TRBV5-1 and J is TRBJ2-7; 11 nucleotides line up with TRBD2. Germline V lookup: CDR1 SGHRS, CDR2 YFSETQ. V was clipped by 2 bases and J by 2 bases; unmatched bases: 9. This CDR3 has 17 amino acids. CDR3 loop: CASSLGSGRARAYEQYF. CDR3 bases: TGCGCCAGCAGCTTAGGTAGCGGGAGGGCACGGGCCTACGAGCAGTACTTC.